This TCR beta chain was sequenced during a study of blood T cell repertoires in COVID-19. Study details: The origin of the acute and convalescent COVID-19 samples was the United States, Italy and Spain. The analysed material was cDNA or gDNA that came from T cells, B-cell-depleted T cells, or PBMCs.

Original handling: Amplification of reference gene primers was used by the study to estimate nucleated cell counts. Assay used: immunoSEQ multiplex PCR; TCRdb lists only in-frame clones, some missing. From that table come the V and J calls and clone size; the DNA was used to work out D and trimming. The repertoire holds more than 200,000 clones, with around 90% as singletons. One Seattle source followed patients from active infection through their disease course. Germline CDR1 reads KGHSH; CDR2 reads LQKENI. V was pared by 5 bases and J by 5 bases, with 4 bases of the junction left unmatched. The CDR3 covers 14 residues.

This TCR was recovered from a woman in her sixties or seventies with COVID-19, enrolled during active disease. The rearrangement uses TRBV18 and TRBJ1-5; the match to TRBD1 covers 9 bases. Sequencing used peripheral blood. CDR3 nucleotides: TGTGCCAGCTCATTACAGGGGGCGGATCAGCCCCAGCATTTT. The encoded protein is CASSLQGADQPQHF.